This T cell receptor (beta chain) is from a study of cytomegalovirus exposure and HLA in healthy donors. About this clone: The junction and the germline gene differ at one end; a read error may be behind it.

Measured with immunoSEQ multiplex PCR; TCRdb has only the in-frame clones, and not every one. Among about 240,000 clones listed, approximately 83% were seen once. The germline CDR1 and CDR2 sequences are SGHRS and YFSETQ. CDR3 size: 13 residues. The receptor's source is a woman younger than 45 in good health and CMV-seropositive. J is TRBJ1-2 and V is TRBV5-1, with TRBD1 matching over 11 bases. Source material: PBMCs. The CDR3 reads CASSPWTGGKLFF. CDR3 sequence (DNA): TGCGCCAGCAGCCCGTGGACAGGGGGCAAGTTGTTCTTC.